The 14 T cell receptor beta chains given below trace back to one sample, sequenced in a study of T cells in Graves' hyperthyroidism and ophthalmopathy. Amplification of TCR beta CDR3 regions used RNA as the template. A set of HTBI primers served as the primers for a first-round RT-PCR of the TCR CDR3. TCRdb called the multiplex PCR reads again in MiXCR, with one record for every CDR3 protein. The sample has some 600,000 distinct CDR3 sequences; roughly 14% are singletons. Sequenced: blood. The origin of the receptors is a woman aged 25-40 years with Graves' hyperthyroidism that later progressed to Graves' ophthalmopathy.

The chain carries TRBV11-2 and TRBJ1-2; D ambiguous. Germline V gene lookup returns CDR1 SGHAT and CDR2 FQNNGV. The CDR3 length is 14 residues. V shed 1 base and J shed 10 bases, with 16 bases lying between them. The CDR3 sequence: CASSLGLGEGPYTF. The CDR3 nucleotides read TGTGCCAGCAGCTTAGGCCTTGGGGAAGGCCCCTACACCTTC. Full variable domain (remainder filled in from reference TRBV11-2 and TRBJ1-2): EAGVAQSPRYKIIEKRQSVAFWCNPISGHATLYWYQQILGQGPKLLIQFQNNGVVDDSQLPKDRFSAERLKGVDSTLKIQPAKLEDSAVYLCASSLGLGEGPYTFGSGTRLTVV.

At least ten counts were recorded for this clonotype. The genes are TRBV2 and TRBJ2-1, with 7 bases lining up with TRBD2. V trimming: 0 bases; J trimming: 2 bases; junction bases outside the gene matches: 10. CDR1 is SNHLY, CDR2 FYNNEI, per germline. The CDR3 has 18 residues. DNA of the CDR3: TGTGCCAGCAGTGAAGCGCCTCCGCGGGAGCCCACCTACAATGAGCAGTTCTTC. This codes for CASSEAPPREPTYNEQFF.

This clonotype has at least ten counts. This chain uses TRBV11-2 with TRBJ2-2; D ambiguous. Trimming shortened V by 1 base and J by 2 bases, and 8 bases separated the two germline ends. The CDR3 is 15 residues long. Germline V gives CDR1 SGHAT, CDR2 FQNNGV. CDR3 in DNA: TGTGCCAGCAGCTTAGGTTACCGTAACACCGGGGAGCTGTTTTTT. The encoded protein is CASSLGYRNTGELFF.

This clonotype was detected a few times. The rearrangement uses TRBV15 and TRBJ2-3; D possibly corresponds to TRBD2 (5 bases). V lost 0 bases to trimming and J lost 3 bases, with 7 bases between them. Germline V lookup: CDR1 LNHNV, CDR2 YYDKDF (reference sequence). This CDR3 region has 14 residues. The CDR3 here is CATSRDRGTDTQYF. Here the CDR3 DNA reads TGTGCCACCAGCAGAGATCGCGGGACAGATACGCAGTATTTT.

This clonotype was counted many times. This chain's CDR3 is CASSLSGVQREETQYF. The DNA for the CDR3 is TGTGCCAGCAGCCTGTCCGGGGTCCAGCGGGAGGAGACCCAGTACTTC. The V call is TRBV5-5, the J call TRBJ2-5, with 8 bases fitting TRBD2. The germline gives CDR1 SGHKS, CDR2 YYEKEE (reference sequence). This CDR3 region has 16 residues. V shed 4 bases and J 5 bases; nucleotides not matched to a gene: 13.

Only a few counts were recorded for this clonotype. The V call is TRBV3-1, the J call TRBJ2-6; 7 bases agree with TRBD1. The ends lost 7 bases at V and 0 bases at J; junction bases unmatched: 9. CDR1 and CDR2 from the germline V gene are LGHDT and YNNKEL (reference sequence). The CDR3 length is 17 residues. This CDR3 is CASNFRDRVSGANVLTF. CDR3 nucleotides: TGTGCCAGCAACTTCCGGGACAGAGTCTCTGGGGCCAACGTCCTGACTTTC. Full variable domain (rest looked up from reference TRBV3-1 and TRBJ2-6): DTAVSQTPKYLVTQMGNDKSIKCEQNLGHDTMYWYKQDSKKFLKIMFSYNNKELIINETVPNRFSPKSPDKAHLNLHINSLELGDSAVYFCASNFRDRVSGANVLTFGAGSRLTVL.

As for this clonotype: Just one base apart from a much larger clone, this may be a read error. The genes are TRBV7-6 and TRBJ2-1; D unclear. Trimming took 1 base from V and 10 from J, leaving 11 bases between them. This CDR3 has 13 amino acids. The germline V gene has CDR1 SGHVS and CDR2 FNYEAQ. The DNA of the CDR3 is TGTGCCAGCAGCTTAGGAGGTTCGCCCGAGCAGTTCTTC. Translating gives CASSLGGSPEQFF.

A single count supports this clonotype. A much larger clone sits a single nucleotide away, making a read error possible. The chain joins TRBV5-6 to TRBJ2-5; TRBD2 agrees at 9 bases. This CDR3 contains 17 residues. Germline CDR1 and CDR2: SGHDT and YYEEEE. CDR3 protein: CASSLGLAVEYQESQYF. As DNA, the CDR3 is TGTGCCAGCAGCTTGGGACTAGCGGTAGAGTACCAAGAGTCCCAGTACTTC.

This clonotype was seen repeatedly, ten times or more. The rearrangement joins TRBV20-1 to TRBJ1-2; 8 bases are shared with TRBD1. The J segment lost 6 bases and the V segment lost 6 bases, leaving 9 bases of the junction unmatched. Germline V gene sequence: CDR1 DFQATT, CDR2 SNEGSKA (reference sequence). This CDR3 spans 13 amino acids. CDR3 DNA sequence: TGCAGTGCAATACCTCAGGGGGCCGATGGCTACACCTTC. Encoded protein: CSAIPQGADGYTF.

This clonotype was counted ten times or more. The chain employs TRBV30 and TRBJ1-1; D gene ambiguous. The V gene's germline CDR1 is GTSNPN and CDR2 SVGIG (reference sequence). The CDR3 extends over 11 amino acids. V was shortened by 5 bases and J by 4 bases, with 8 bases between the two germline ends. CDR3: CAWQSVTEAFF. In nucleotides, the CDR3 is TGTGCCTGGCAGTCGGTCACTGAAGCTTTCTTT.

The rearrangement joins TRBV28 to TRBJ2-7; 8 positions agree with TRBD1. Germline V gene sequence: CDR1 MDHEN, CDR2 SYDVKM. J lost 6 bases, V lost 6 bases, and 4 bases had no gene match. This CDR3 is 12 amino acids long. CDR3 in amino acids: CASRRTGGEQYF. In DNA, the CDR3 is TGTGCCAGCAGACGTACAGGGGGCGAGCAGTACTTC. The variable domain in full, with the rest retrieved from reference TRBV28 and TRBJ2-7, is DVKVTQSSRYLVKRTGEKVFLECVQDMDHENMFWYRQDPGLGLRLIYFSYDVKMKEKGDIPEGYSVSREKKERFSLILESASTNQTSMYLCASRRTGGEQYFGPGTRLTVT.

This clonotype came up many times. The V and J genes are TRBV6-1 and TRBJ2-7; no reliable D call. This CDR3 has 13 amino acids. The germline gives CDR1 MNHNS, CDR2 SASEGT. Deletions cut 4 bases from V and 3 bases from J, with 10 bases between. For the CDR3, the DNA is TGTGCCAGCAGTGTCTCAGAGTTCTACGAGCAGTACTTC. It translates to CASSVSEFYEQYF.

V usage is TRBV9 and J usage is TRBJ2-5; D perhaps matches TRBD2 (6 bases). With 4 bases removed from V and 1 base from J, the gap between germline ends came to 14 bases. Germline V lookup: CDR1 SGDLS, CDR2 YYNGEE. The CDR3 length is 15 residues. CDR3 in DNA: TGTGCCAGCAGCTTCTCAGAGGGAGGCCAAGAGACCCAGTACTTC. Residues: CASSFSEGGQETQYF.

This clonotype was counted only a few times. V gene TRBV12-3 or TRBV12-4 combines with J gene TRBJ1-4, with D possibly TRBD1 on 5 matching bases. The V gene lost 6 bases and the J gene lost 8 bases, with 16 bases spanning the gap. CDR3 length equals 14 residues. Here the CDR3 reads CASSDQWDDEKLFF. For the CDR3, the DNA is TGTGCCAGCAGCGACCAGTGGGACGACGAAAAACTGTTTTTT.